This paragraph reports one T cell receptor beta chain. The specificity of this receptor is unknown. The input lacks base qualities; no much larger clone sits a single base away. These data originate in a study of cytomegalovirus exposure and HLA in healthy donors (dated by TCRdb to the late 2010s). About the study as a whole: An earlier analysis of some 620 of the donors reported about 260 Gb of sequence data and 117 million unique TCR beta sequences obtained from approximately 180 million T cells. Roughly 320 gigabases of sequencing data and about 92 million unique TCR sequences made up an early release that covered roughly 670 HLA-typed donors. Of the roughly 400 genotyped donors, less than 90% were placed in the genetic ancestry cluster associated with self-reported Caucasian donors. The study aimed to test whether cataloging public T cell receptors could reveal signatures of past pathogen exposure. The study used immunosequencing to profile the T cell repertoires of several hundred subjects and linked those repertoires to cytomegalovirus serostatus. A separate validation cohort of roughly 130 different subjects was used in addition to the 666-subject first cohort. The study combined high-throughput TCR immunosequencing, statistical association of individual TCRs with disease status, and machine learning to predict cytomegalovirus infection status. A later analysis re-analyzed previously published TCR beta repertoires from roughly 600 donors and added high-resolution HLA genotyping to study TCR occurrence patterns. In the later analysis, no new phenotypic data were used to find candidate immune exposures; instead, reliance was placed on TCR beta sequences and their occurrence across donors. An earlier analysis of around 640 of the donors used high-throughput TCR beta sequencing to judge whether each TCR beta V gene segment behaved as functional or pseudogenic. Donor age, sex, ethnicity and CMV serostatus were compiled together with the repertoire data. A later genetic analysis used genome-wide SNP genotypes for about 55% of the 666 donors, treating that subset as a discovery cohort. Every repertoire in the discovery cohort had been generated on one and the same sequencing platform. Both class I and class II loci were covered by HLA typing, at four-digit resolution. The number of typed donors differed by locus: about 629-630 for A, B, C, DRB1 and DQB1; approximately 530 for DQA1; 600 to 610 for DPA1; and about 470 for DPB1. A few DR-DQ haplotypes were treated as single units for association and clustering because of strong linkage in the cohort. Among a few hundred genotyped donors of the cohort, an average of about 240,000 unique TCR beta nucleotide sequences were sequenced per donor, 15% to 20% of them non-productive. Beyond this particular receptor, the publication reports: An earlier analysis of approximately 530 of the donors showed that most TCR beta V segments appeared in productive rearrangements either about 87% or about 30% of the time, which broadly matched IMGT annotations. Compared with the approximately 600-donor mean, donors in an Asian-associated ancestry cluster had fewer N-insertions in productive TCRs, according to a later genetic analysis. A later analysis reported that several top co-occurrence clusters appeared linked to parvovirus B19, influenza, CMV and Epstein-Barr virus. For the cohort, immune exposure information was limited to CMV serostatus. A group of highly shared sequence variants was considered likely to be a technical artifact of the sequencing pipeline. This cohort had only TCR beta chains sequenced, and the lack of alpha or paired-chain data limited which features could be detected. When HLA alleles, especially DR and DQ, strongly co-occurred, TCR associations were difficult to assign to individual alleles. Sequencing depth was assumed to be roughly uniform across donors in the presence/absence analyses, though that assumption may not hold. According to a later analysis, most CMV-associated TCR beta chains appeared to be HLA-restricted, and the HLA associations seemed to be driven largely by CMV exposure. A further reported finding was that TCR beta sequences accurately predicted the HLA-A and HLA-B alleles for most subjects in the first cohort. The study gave a list of 150 to 200 TCR beta chains associated with cytomegalovirus. Correlated functional status among segregating V segments might reflect linkage disequilibrium, but an unknown experimental factor could not be ruled out. An association between a missense DCLRE1C variant and V-gene and J-gene trimming of TCR beta chains was found in a later genetic analysis and replicated in an independent cohort. The authors suggested that the approach could potentially be extended to other disease states and immunological phenotypes. Most TCR sequences were observed very rarely across donors, whereas some public TCRs were present in many individuals. Because counts were too low, seventeen rarely observed V segments, including chromosome 9 orphons, were excluded from the earlier analysis of 500 to 700 of the donors. Because HLA typing was unavailable for some donors at each locus, only the typed subset was used in association tests. The classifier was reported to diagnose cytomegalovirus status with high specificity and sensitivity in both the original and validation cohorts. Specific HLA alleles were associated with 15,000 to 20,000 TCR beta sequences at a false discovery rate of 0.05 in a later analysis. In a later analysis, HLA-associated TCR beta chains were found to be more clonally expanded and to have lower generation probabilities than equally common non-associated chains. In vitro tests confirmed that a few of the cytomegalovirus-associated TCR beta chains recognize cytomegalovirus antigens. In a later analysis, the rate of TCR association differed among HLA loci, with DRB1 alleles having the most associated TCRs and HLA-C alleles having the fewest.

The cohort consisted of some 730 healthy bone marrow donors. At the time of sampling, all cohort members were nominally healthy, though unrecorded immune exposures were likely present. The donor tested CMV seropositive and was one of the 289 seropositive cohort members. Each donor provided a peripheral blood sample, and peripheral blood mononuclear cells were used for TCR beta sequencing. Genomic DNA extraction from the blood cell samples was performed with the Qiagen DNeasy Blood Extraction Kit. Library preparation used the immunoSEQ multiplex PCR assay. A mixture of 60 forward primers for TCR Vbeta segments and 13 reverse primers for TCR Jbeta segments was used in the multiplex PCR. A multiplex PCR assay on genomic DNA amplified the CDR3 region of rearranged TCR beta genes. The Illumina HiSeq System was used to sequence the amplified TCR beta libraries as 87-base-pair reads. As for how the authors treated the data: A later analysis tallied about 77 million unique TCR beta chains across the 610 or so repertoires, and about 12 million of those chains were shared by two or more donors. Raw reads were error-corrected and collapsed into unique sequences with a nearest-neighbor algorithm that merged closely related sequences to remove PCR and sequencing errors. V, D and J gene segments were assigned by aligning CDR3 sequences to IMGT reference sequences. For a sequence to be retained, at least a six-nucleotide match to both a V gene segment and a J gene segment was required. Rearrangements were classified as productive when the CDR3 lacked stop codons and remained in frame with V and J, and all other rearrangements were classified as non-productive. CDR3 was defined by IMGT convention, running from the second conserved V-encoded cysteine to the conserved J-encoded phenylalanine. The earlier analysis of fewer than 750 of the donors excluded sequences that lacked an unambiguous match to a single V gene segment. An earlier analysis of several hundred of the donors classified V segments as functional when productive rearrangements were above 56.7% and as segregating when the standard deviation between donors was above 5%. A statistical classification framework was built to diagnose cytomegalovirus status from the catalog of TCR beta chain sequences. In a later analysis, TCR nucleotide sequences were compared against IMGT/GENE-DB human TR gene sequences so that V and J genes could be assigned. In a later analysis, CDR3 sequences and most-parsimonious VDJ recombination scenarios were assigned using the TCRdist pipeline. In a later analysis, each TCR beta chain was defined by its CDR3 amino acid sequence together with its V-gene family, and reads without a unique V-gene family were excluded. In a later analysis, fewer than 600 highly shared, low-generation-probability nucleotide sequences were removed to address suspected cross-contamination and a sequencing artifact. For each public chain, a later analysis derived a clonal expansion index from normalized ranks of inferred template counts within each repertoire. A later analysis computed generation probabilities with a VDJ recombination model fitted to out-of-frame rearrangements, and checked the results against IGoR. In a later analysis, TCR-TCR, TCR-HLA and TCR-CMV co-occurrence was scored with hypergeometric tests, and a repertoire-size bias correction was applied to TCR pairs. False discovery rates were estimated in a later analysis by permuting HLA or CMV assignments 20 times. A later analysis grouped co-occurring TCRs with DBSCAN, adding TCRdist sequence similarity when clustering within HLA-allele-positive subsets. Repertoires with fewer than 30,000 or more than 120,000 public chains were left out of co-occurrence clustering, as were five repertoires with anomalous nucleotide sharing. TCRdb retrieved this table from immuneACCESS and kept in-frame rearrangements only. Not all clones are present; in checked studies, unresolved V genes account for under half, and no reason is known for the remainder. The V and J calls and the clone size are those of that table, but D and trimming were determined from the DNA. The sample data list 150,000 to 160,000 clones, and more than 75% of these were observed just once. 5.6% of the sample is in the top ten clones.

The sequence was obtained from a woman in her thirties or forties in good health and CMV-seropositive. Sequenced sample: PBMCs.

The bases are TGTGCCAGCAGCTCTTTCTTTAGGACAGAGCAAGAGACCCAGTACTTC. It is translated as CASSSFFRTEQETQYF. Here the chain combines TRBV7-9 and TRBJ2-5; D gene: possibly TRBD1, on 6 matching bases. CDR1 SEHNR and CDR2 FQNEAQ were looked up in the germline V gene (reference sequence). Spanning cysteine to phenylalanine, the CDR3 consists of 16 amino acids. Just the 48-base CDR3 DNA is kept, in frame starting at base 1. V was cut back by 4 bases and J by 2 bases, leaving a gap of 17 bases between them.